These 25 T cell receptor beta chains originate from one sample sequenced in a study of T cells in Graves' hyperthyroidism and ophthalmopathy. Authors of the study amplified TCR beta CDR3 regions from RNA transcripts. The primer set for the first-round RT-PCR of the TCR CDR3 was HTBI. TCRdb fed the multiplex PCR reads into MiXCR, producing one record per CDR3 protein. The repertoire holds about 640,000 distinct CDR3 sequences, more than 12% seen once, with around 12% in the top ten. Material for sequencing was blood. All receptors derive from a woman aged 50 to 60 with Graves' ophthalmopathy.

The rearrangement links TRBV24-1 to TRBJ2-5, with 11 nucleotides matching TRBD2. CDR3 length equals 16 residues. J gave up 2 bases and V 4 bases, and 5 bases lay outside the gene matches. Germline V gives CDR1 KGHDR, CDR2 SFDVKD. Here the CDR3 reads CATSDPGTSGQETQYF. The CDR3 coding sequence is TGTGCCACCAGTGACCCCGGGACTAGCGGACAAGAGACCCAGTACTTC.

The V and J genes are TRBV6-2 or TRBV6-3 and TRBJ2-1, with 11 bases that match TRBD2. The V and J ends lost 3 bases and 3 bases, in that order; junction bases with no gene match: 10. This CDR3 has 18 residues. CDR1 and CDR2 from the germline V gene are MNHEY and SVGEGT. The CDR3 loop reads CASSYYWGLADIYNEQFF. The CDR3 region has the DNA TGTGCCAGCAGTTATTATTGGGGACTAGCGGATATCTACAATGAGCAGTTCTTC.

V gene TRBV5-1 combines with J gene TRBJ2-1, with D tentatively TRBD2 (6 bases). The CDR3 is 13 residues long. Trimming took 4 bases from V and 8 from J, leaving 13 bases between them. The germline CDR1 and CDR2 sequences are SGHRS and YFSETQ. The CDR3 sequence is CASSLRRGYEQFF. CDR3 DNA sequence: TGCGCCAGCAGCCTAAGACGGGGGTATGAGCAGTTCTTC.

There are a few counts of this clonotype. This chain links TRBV5-6 with TRBJ2-1; no reliable D call. Germline values: CDR1 SGHDT, CDR2 YYEEEE. Between the trimmed V and J ends, which lost 5 bases and 9 bases, there was a span of 9 bases. CDR3 size: 11 residues. The CDR3 region has the DNA TGTGCCAGCAGTTTCAGTCGTGAGCAGTTCTTC. Translation gives CASSFSREQFF.

This clonotype was recorded many times. This chain links TRBV12-3 or TRBV12-4 with TRBJ1-2; TRBD1 is a possible D gene (5 bases). The V end lost 8 bases, the J end lost 8 bases, and 21 bases lay between the germline ends. The CDR3 extends over 14 amino acids. The CDR3 reads CASSEAGPAMGYTF. CDR3 DNA: TGTGCCAGCTCGGAAGCAGGGCCCGCTATGGGCTACACCTTC.

V gene TRBV5-4 combines with J gene TRBJ2-7; 7 bases fit TRBD2. V lost 0 bases and J lost 7; bases outside the gene matches: 10. The CDR3 loop spans 15 amino acids. CDR1 and CDR2 from the germline V gene are SGHNT and YYREEE (reference sequence). The CDR3 nucleotides are TGTGCCAGCAGCTTGGAAGCGGGAAGCTCGGGAGAGCAGTACTTC. It translates to CASSLEAGSSGEQYF.

V usage is TRBV7-6 and J usage is TRBJ1-4; D perhaps matches TRBD1 (5 bases). Germline lookup yields CDR1 SGHVS and CDR2 FNYEAQ. Trimming took off 5 bases at V and 8 bases at J, with 27 bases between the two ends. The CDR3 runs 18 residues. In DNA, the CDR3 is TGTGCCAGCAGCCCCGCCGCTGGACACGCTACATTGGGGGAAAAACTGTTTTTT. It translates to CASSPAAGHATLGEKLFF.

In its sample, this clonotype was seen a few times. Here the CDR3 omits its conserved ending phenylalanine or tryptophan, so a read error is the likely source. This chain joins TRBV12-3 or TRBV12-4 and TRBJ1-1, with D uncertain. V lost 3 bases and J 1 base, leaving 6 bases between the germline ends. The CDR3 length is 13 residues. The CDR3 protein is CASSLVKNTEAFL. CDR3 nucleotide sequence: TGTGCCAGCAGTTTGGTTAAGAACACTGAAGCTTTCCTT.

The chain has TRBV7-3 and TRBJ2-2; 10 positions match TRBD1. CDR1 is SGHTA, CDR2 FQGTGA, per germline. The CDR3 totals 18 residues. J gave up 0 bases and V 6 bases, and 10 bases lay outside the gene matches. The CDR3 here is CASSGDRGVDANTGELFF. CDR3 DNA: TGTGCCAGCAGTGGGGACAGGGGTGTGGACGCGAACACCGGGGAGCTGTTTTTT. Using reference TRBV7-3 and TRBJ2-2 for the parts outside the CDR3, the full variable domain is GAGVSQTPSNKVTEKGKYVELRCDPISGHTALYWYRQSLGQGPEFLIYFQGTGAADDSGLPNDRFFAVRPEGSVSTLKIQRTERGDSAVYLCASSGDRGVDANTGELFFGEGSRLTVL.

This clonotype was observed at least ten times. This rearrangement joins TRBV6-1 to TRBJ2-3, with 7 bases aligning to TRBD2. This CDR3 has 15 amino acids. J gave up 2 bases and V 6 bases, and 8 bases lay outside the gene matches. Germline V gene sequence: CDR1 MNHNS, CDR2 SASEGT. CDR3 region: CASSPLATFTDTQYF. For the CDR3, the DNA is TGTGCCAGCAGCCCACTAGCGACGTTCACAGATACGCAGTATTTT.

This clonotype came up a few times. V is TRBV6-7 and J is TRBJ2-3, with TRBD2 identical over 9 bases. TRBV6-7 is designated an ORF whose function remains uncertain. The CDR3 is 17 amino acids. The ends lost 0 bases at V and 5 bases at J; junction bases unmatched: 9. The CDR3 sequence is CASSYSSSGDMGDTQYF. The CDR3 DNA reads as TGTGCCAGCAGTTACTCCTCTAGCGGGGACATGGGAGATACGCAGTATTTT.

V is TRBV4-2 and J is TRBJ2-7; D is perhaps TRBD1 (5 bases). Trimming stripped 0 bases from V and 4 bases from J, with 7 bases between. The CDR3 extends over 13 amino acids. From germline, CDR1 is LGHNA and CDR2 YNFKEQ. CDR3 nucleotide sequence: TGTGCCAGCAGCCAAGAAGGGGCGTACGAGCAGTACTTC. It codes for CASSQEGAYEQYF.

Ten or more counts support this clonotype. The J gene is TRBJ2-7, the V gene TRBV20-1, with 9 bases matching TRBD1. Trimming cost V 5 bases and J 6 bases; bases outside gene matches: 8. The CDR3 sequence is 13 residues long. CDR1 is DFQATT, CDR2 SNEGSKA, per germline (reference sequence). CDR3 in amino acids: CSAGSDRGVEQYF. The CDR3, as DNA: TGCAGTGCTGGGTCGGACAGGGGCGTCGAGCAGTACTTC.

This clonotype was counted at least ten times. This chain joins TRBV30 and TRBJ2-7, with 7 bases that match TRBD1. CDR1 GTSNPN and CDR2 SVGIG come from the germline V gene (reference sequence). The CDR3 sequence is 14 residues long. V lost 6 bases to trimming and J lost 0 bases; unmatched junction nucleotides: 8. CDR3 residues: CACPGTVNSYEQYF. CDR3 bases: TGTGCCTGTCCCGGGACAGTGAACTCCTACGAGCAGTACTTC.

This clonotype was seen repeatedly, ten times or more. The J gene is TRBJ2-1, the V gene TRBV6-1; D not resolved. From germline, CDR1 is MNHNS and CDR2 SASEGT. The CDR3 spans 16 residues. The V end was cut by 5 bases, the J end by 13 bases, with 27 bases between. The CDR3 protein is CASSLPTPNGRTLQFF. The CDR3 region has the DNA TGTGCCAGCAGTCTCCCAACGCCAAATGGACGAACGCTCCAGTTCTTC.

This clonotype was recorded at least ten times. V and J are TRBV6-2 or TRBV6-3 and TRBJ2-1, with 13 bases that match TRBD2. The CDR3 has 16 amino acids. Germline V gene sequence: CDR1 MNHEY, CDR2 SVGEGT. Trimming took 2 bases from V and 4 from J; bases not matched to a gene: 2. The CDR3 here is CASSYGGLAGYNEQFF. The CDR3, as DNA: TGTGCCAGCAGTTACGGGGGACTAGCGGGGTACAATGAGCAGTTCTTC.

This clonotype was picked up a small number of times. This rearrangement joins TRBV7-6 to TRBJ2-5, with 8 bases fitting TRBD2. Germline-derived CDR1 and CDR2 are SGHVS and FNYEAQ. The CDR3 length is 18 residues. Unmatched junction bases numbered 15, after V lost 1 base and J lost 5 bases. This chain's CDR3 is CASSLGRVDPRGGETQYF. The CDR3 nucleotides are TGTGCCAGCAGCTTAGGTCGCGTAGACCCACGGGGGGGGGAGACCCAGTACTTC.

This clonotype occurred a few times. J is TRBJ2-1 and V is TRBV10-3; D gene uncertain. Trimming pared 7 bases from V and 10 bases from J, leaving 17 bases between. The CDR3 totals 13 residues. CDR1 ENHRY and CDR2 SYGVKD come from the germline V gene. In nucleotides, the CDR3 is TGTGCCATCAATGACCGTTTGACCCAGGAGCAGTTCTTC. Translating it yields CAINDRLTQEQFF.

The chain carries TRBV15 and TRBJ2-7, with TRBD1 as a possible D gene (6 bases). This CDR3 has 14 residues. V was pared by 5 bases and J by 3 bases, with 14 bases between. CDR1 and CDR2 (germline): LNHNV, YYDKDF (reference sequence). DNA of the CDR3: TGTGCCACCAGCGGAACAGGGAGTATCTACGAGCAGTACTTC. This translates into CATSGTGSIYEQYF. Full variable domain (missing parts from reference TRBV15 and TRBJ2-7): DAMVIQNPRYQVTQFGKPVTLSCSQTLNHNVMYWYQQKSSQAPKLLFHYYDKDFNNEADTPDNFQSRRPNTSFCFLDIRSPGLGDTAMYLCATSGTGSIYEQYFGPGTRLTVT.

The chain recombines TRBV15 with TRBJ2-1, with 7 bases identical to TRBD2. CDR1 and CDR2 (germline): LNHNV, YYDKDF (reference sequence). J lost 5 bases, V lost 1 base, and 2 bases had no gene match. The length of the CDR3 is 14 residues. The CDR3 loop is CATSRGGLNNEQFF. The CDR3 DNA sequence: TGTGCCACCAGCAGAGGGGGACTAAACAATGAGCAGTTCTTC.

The rearrangement links TRBV7-2 to TRBJ2-2; 15 nucleotides align to TRBD2. CDR1 SGHTA and CDR2 FQGNSA come from the germline V gene. The trim removed 2 bases at V and 1 base at J, leaving 5 bases unmatched. CDR3 length equals 19 residues. The CDR3 DNA follows: TGTGCCAGCAGCTTAAGGGGGACTAGCGGGAGGTGGAACACCGGGGAGCTGTTTTTT. It encodes CASSLRGTSGRWNTGELFF.

The CDR3 loop reads CASTRDWNTGELFF. CDR3 DNA sequence: TGTGCCAGCACCCGGGACTGGAACACCGGGGAGCTGTTTTTT. The chain combines TRBV6-1 with TRBJ2-2, with D perhaps matching TRBD2 (6 bases). Germline V CDR1 and CDR2: MNHNS, SASEGT. CDR3 size: 14 residues. V was cut by 7 bases and J by 1 base, with 10 bases left in between.

This clonotype was seen repeatedly, ten times or more. The chain joins TRBV24-1 to TRBJ2-2; 12 bases are a match to TRBD2. J was trimmed by 2 bases and V by 5 bases; bases with no gene match: 8. The CDR3 is 18 residues long. Germline-derived CDR1 and CDR2 are KGHDR and SFDVKD. CDR3 sequence reads: CATSGPTSGSVNTGELFF. CDR3 coding DNA: TGTGCCACCAGTGGGCCGACTAGCGGGAGCGTCAACACCGGGGAGCTGTTTTTT.

This clonotype was recorded many times. The rearrangement joins TRBV7-9 to TRBJ2-3; 10 bases fit TRBD2. This CDR3 is built from 15 residues. V shed 1 base, J shed 5 bases, and the junction held 3 bases outside the gene matches. The germline CDR1 and CDR2 sequences are SEHNR and FQNEAQ (reference sequence). The CDR3 region has the DNA TGTGCCAGCAGCTTAGGGGGACTAGCGCAAGATACGCAGTATTTT. Residues: CASSLGGLAQDTQYF. Using reference TRBV7-9 and TRBJ2-3 for the parts outside the CDR3, the full variable domain is DTGVSQNPRHKITKRGQNVTFRCDPISEHNRLYWYRQTLGQGPEFLTYFQNEAQLEKSRLLSDRFSAERPKGSFSTLEIQRTEQGDSAMYLCASSLGGLAQDTQYFGPGTRLTVL.

As concerns this clonotype: This clone may be a read error of a much larger clone one base away. A read error is likely, as this CDR3 ends without the conserved phenylalanine or tryptophan. J is TRBJ1-2 and V is TRBV30, with D maybe TRBD1 (5 bases). Germline CDR1 GTSNPN, CDR2 SVGIG (reference sequence). CDR3 length equals 10 residues. V was pared by 7 bases and J by 7 bases, with 10 bases between. As DNA, the CDR3 is TGTGCCTTGACAGCCCCTGGCTACACCCTC. Its protein product is CALTAPGYTL.